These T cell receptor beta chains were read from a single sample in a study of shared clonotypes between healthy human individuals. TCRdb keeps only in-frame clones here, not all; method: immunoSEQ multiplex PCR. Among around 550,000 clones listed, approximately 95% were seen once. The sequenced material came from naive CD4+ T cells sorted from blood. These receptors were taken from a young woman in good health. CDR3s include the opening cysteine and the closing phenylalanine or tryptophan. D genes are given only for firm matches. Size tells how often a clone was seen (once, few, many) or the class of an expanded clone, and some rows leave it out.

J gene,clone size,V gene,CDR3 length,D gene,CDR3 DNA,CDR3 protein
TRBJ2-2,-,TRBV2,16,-,TGTGCCAGCAGGTGGGAGGGGGCTTCTTACACCGGGGAGCTGTTTTTT,CASRWEGASYTGELFF
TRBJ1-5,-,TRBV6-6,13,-,TGTGCCAGCAGTTACTCTTCCGAACAGCCCCAGCATTTT,CASSYSSEQPQHF
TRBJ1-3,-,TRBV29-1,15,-,TGCAGCGTCCAACGGGACGGAATATCTGGAAACACCATATATTTT,CSVQRDGISGNTIYF
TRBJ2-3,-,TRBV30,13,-,TGTGCCTGGCGACAGCGATCCACAGATACGCAGTATTTT,CAWRQRSTDTQYF
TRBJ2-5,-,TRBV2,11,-,TGTGCCACCCTGGAAGGGGAGACCCAGTACTTC,CATLEGETQYF
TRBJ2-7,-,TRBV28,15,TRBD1,TGTGCCAGCAGTTTATGGAGACAGGGGACCTACGAGCAGTACTTC,CASSLWRQGTYEQYF
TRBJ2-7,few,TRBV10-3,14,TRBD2,TGTGCCATCAGTGACGGGACTAGGTCGTACGAGCAGTACTTC,CAISDGTRSYEQYF
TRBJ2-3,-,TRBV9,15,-,TGTGCCAGCAGCGCTTCGACGGGAATCTCAGATACGCAGTATTTT,CASSASTGISDTQYF
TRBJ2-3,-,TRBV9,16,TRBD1,TGTGCCAGCAGCGAGGGGACAGGGTCAGGAACAGATACGCAGTATTTT,CASSEGTGSGTDTQYF
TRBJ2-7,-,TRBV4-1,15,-,TGCGCCAGCAGCCAAGATCGGGGGAGTGCCTACGAGCAGTACTTC,CASSQDRGSAYEQYF
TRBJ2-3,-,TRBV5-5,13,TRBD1,TGTGCCAGCAGCCCTTTGGACAGGCAGACGCAGTATTTT,CASSPLDRQTQYF
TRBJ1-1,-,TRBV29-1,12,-,TGCAGCGTTGCTCACAGGAACACTGAAGCTTTCTTT,CSVAHRNTEAFF
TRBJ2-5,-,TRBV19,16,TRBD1,TGTGCCAGTAGTATAGGGGACAGGGCTTCTCAAGAGACCCAGTACTTC,CASSIGDRASQETQYF
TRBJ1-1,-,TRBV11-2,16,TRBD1,TGTGCCAGCAGCTTAGCACCCAGGGGGCGGTTCACTGAAGCTTTCTTT,CASSLAPRGRFTEAFF
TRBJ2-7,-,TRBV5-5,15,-,TGTGCCAGCAGCTTGTACGGTGACCCACACTACGAGCAGTACTTC,CASSLYGDPHYEQYF
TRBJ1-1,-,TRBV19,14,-,TGTGCCAGTAGTAGGGTCCAGGAGAACACTGAAGCTTTCTTT,CASSRVQENTEAFF
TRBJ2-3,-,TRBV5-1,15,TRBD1,TGCGCCAGCAGCCAAGACAGGGGCCGCCTAGATACGCAGTATTTT,CASSQDRGRLDTQYF
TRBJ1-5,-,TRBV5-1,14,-,TGCGCCAGCAGCTTGGGGGACGGGACTGGGCCCCAGCATTTT,CASSLGDGTGPQHF
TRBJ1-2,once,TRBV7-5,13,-,TGTGCCAGCAGCGCACAGGGGTCCTATGGCTACACCTTC,CASSAQGSYGYTF
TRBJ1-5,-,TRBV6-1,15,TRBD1,TGTGCCAGCAGTGATGGGGGACAGGAGTATCGGCCCCAGCATTTT,CASSDGGQEYRPQHF
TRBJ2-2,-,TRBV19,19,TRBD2,TGTGCCAGTAGTATAGTGTTTCTGGGGGGACTAGTGAACACCGGGGAGCTGTTTTTT,CASSIVFLGGLVNTGELFF
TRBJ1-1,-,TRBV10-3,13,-,TGTGCCATCAGTGCCCAGGGGAACACTGAAGCTTTCTTT,CAISAQGNTEAFF
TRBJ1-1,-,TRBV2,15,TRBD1,TGTGCCAGCAGAGGGTCCAGGGACAGTTACACTGAAGCTTTCTTT,CASRGSRDSYTEAFF
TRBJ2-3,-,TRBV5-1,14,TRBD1,TGCGCCAGCAGCTGGGGGACAGGGACAGATACGCAGTATTTT,CASSWGTGTDTQYF
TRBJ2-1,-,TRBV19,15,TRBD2,TGTGCCAGTAGCACAACTAGCGGGGCCTACAATGAGCAGTTCTTC,CASSTTSGAYNEQFF
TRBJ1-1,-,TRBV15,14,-,TGTGCCACCAGCAGAGTGGGGTCGAACACTGAAGCTTTCTTT,CATSRVGSNTEAFF
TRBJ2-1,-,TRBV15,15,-,TGTGCCACCAGCAGCCACACGAAACCAGAGGAGGGGCAGTTCTTC,CATSSHTKPEEGQFF
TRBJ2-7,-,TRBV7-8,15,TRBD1,TGTGCCAGCAGCCGAGGCGGGACAGGGGCCTACGAGCAGTACTTC,CASSRGGTGAYEQYF
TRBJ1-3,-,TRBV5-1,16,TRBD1,TGCGCCAGCAGCCTACAGGGGACTGTCTCTGGAAACACCATATATTTT,CASSLQGTVSGNTIYF
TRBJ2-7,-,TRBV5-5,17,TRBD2,TGTGCCAGCAGCTTGGTAGGCTCTAGCGGGAGGACCTACGAGCAGTACTTC,CASSLVGSSGRTYEQYF
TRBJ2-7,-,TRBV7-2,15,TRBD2,TGTGCCAGCAGCGACCGGACTAGCGGTTCCTACGAGCAGTACTTC,CASSDRTSGSYEQYF
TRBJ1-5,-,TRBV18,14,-,TGTGCCAGCTCACCGCGGGATGAGGGCCAGCCCCAGCATTTT,CASSPRDEGQPQHF
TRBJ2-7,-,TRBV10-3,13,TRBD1,TGTGCCATCAAGGGGACAGGGTCCTACGAGCAGTACTTC,CAIKGTGSYEQYF
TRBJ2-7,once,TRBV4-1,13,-,TGCGCCAGCAGCCGTCGGGGGTCCTACGAGCAGTACTTC,CASSRRGSYEQYF
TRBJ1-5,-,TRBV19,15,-,TGTGCCAGTAGTGTCGACTTTGTGGGGGATCAGCCCCAGCATTTT,CASSVDFVGDQPQHF
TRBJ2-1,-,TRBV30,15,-,TGTGCCTGGAGTGTACGTCCCCTAGGTGGCAATGAGCAGTTCTTC,CAWSVRPLGGNEQFF
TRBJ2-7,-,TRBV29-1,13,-,TGCAGCGTTGTGGACGTAGATTCCTACGAGCAGTACTTC,CSVVDVDSYEQYF
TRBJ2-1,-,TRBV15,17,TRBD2,TGTGCCACCAGCAGTCACCGGACTAGCGGCCCCTACAATGAGCAGTTCTTC,CATSSHRTSGPYNEQFF
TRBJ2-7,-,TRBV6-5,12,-,TGTGCCAGCAGCCGGGACCGCTACGAGCAGTACTTC,CASSRDRYEQYF
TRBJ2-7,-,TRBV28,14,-,TGTGCCAGCAGGGCCGGGACACCTGCCTACGAGCAGTACTTC,CASRAGTPAYEQYF
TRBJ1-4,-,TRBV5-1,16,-,TGCGCCAGCAGCTTTAACCTACAGGGAGCTAATGAAAAACTGTTTTTT,CASSFNLQGANEKLFF
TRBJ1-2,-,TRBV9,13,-,TGTGCCAGCAGTCGTACGATGGTGGAGGGCTACACCTTC,CASSRTMVEGYTF
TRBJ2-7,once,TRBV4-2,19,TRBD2,TGTGCCAGCAGCCCCTCGGGACTAGCGGCCCTAGGGGCCTCCTACGAGCAGTACTTC,CASSPSGLAALGASYEQYF
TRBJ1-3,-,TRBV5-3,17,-,TGTGCCAGAAGCTCACCTGTCAAACCCTCGATTGGAAACACCATATATTTT,CARSSPVKPSIGNTIYF
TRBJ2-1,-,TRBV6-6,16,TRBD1,TGTGCCAGCAGTTACCCTGGACAGGGAAAGAACAATGAGCAGTTCTTC,CASSYPGQGKNNEQFF
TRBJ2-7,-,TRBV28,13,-,TGTGCCAGCAGCCAAGGTAACTTCTACGAGCAGTACTTC,CASSQGNFYEQYF
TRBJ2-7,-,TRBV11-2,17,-,TGTGCCAGCAGCTTTTACGAGGGCCGAGTGCTCTCCTACGAGCAGTACTTC,CASSFYEGRVLSYEQYF
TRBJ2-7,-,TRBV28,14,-,TGTGCCAGCAGTTTAGTCCGAGCATCCTACGAGCAGTACTTC,CASSLVRASYEQYF
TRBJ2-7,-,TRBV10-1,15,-,TGCGCCAGCAGTGATAGATCCTTCAAGGAATACGAGCAGTACTTC,CASSDRSFKEYEQYF
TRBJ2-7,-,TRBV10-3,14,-,TGTGCCATCAGTGCTCCTGGTTATTCCTACGAGCAGTACTTC,CAISAPGYSYEQYF
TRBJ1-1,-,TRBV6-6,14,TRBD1,TGTGCCAGCAGTGGGGACAGGGTGAACACTGAAGCTTTCTTT,CASSGDRVNTEAFF
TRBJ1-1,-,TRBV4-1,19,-,TGCGCCAGCAGCCCCTGGGTCCCTCGGACAAGGGGAACGAACACTGAAGCTTTCTTT,CASSPWVPRTRGTNTEAFF
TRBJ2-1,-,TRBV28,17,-,TGTGCCAGCAGTTTACCAGGACACGCGAGCTCCTACAATGAGCAGTTCTTC,CASSLPGHASSYNEQFF
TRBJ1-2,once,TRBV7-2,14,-,TGTGCCAGCAGCTTATTCGGGACTCAGGAGGGCTACACCTTC,CASSLFGTQEGYTF
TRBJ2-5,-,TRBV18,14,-,TGTGCCAGCTCAAGCGGGCCCCTTCAAGAGACCCAGTACTTC,CASSSGPLQETQYF
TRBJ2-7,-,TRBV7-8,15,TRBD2,TGTGCCAGCAGCCTCCTTTTACTAGCGTCCTACGAGCAGTACTTC,CASSLLLLASYEQYF